The rows below give T cell receptor beta chains drawn from one sample of a study of OX40 agonist ivuxolimab in advanced cancers. TCRdb's table, derived via immunoSEQ multiplex PCR, lists solely in-frame clones and lacks some. The sample includes 65,000 to 95,000 clones, 70% to 85% seen only once; the top ten take 0.45% to 0.65%. The sequences come from CD4+ or CD8+ T cells sorted from blood, collected in a trial of the OX40 agonist ivuxolimab. Receptors originate from an adult with an advanced solid tumor such as melanoma, head and neck, liver or kidney cancer. Both conserved end residues are part of each CDR3. Fields, in order: V gene, D gene, J gene, clone size, CDR3 protein, CDR3 DNA. D genes are given only for firm matches. Where a row states a size, it is once, few, many or the class of an expanded clone; other rows omit it.

>TRBV5-1|NA|TRBJ2-5|NA
CASSLGGGKTQYF
TGCGCCAGCAGCTTGGGTGGGGGTAAGACCCAGTACTTC
>TRBV28|TRBD2|TRBJ2-3|NA
CASSRTLLAGGGDTQYF
TGTGCCAGCAGTCGGACCCTTTTGGCTGGGGGGGGAGATACGCAGTATTTT
>TRBV28|NA|TRBJ1-5|NA
CASSLSQPRRPQHF
TGTGCCAGCAGTTTATCACAGCCAAGACGGCCCCAGCATTTT
>TRBV9|NA|TRBJ2-2|NA
CASSPSQGTGTGELFF
TGTGCCAGCAGCCCCTCACAGGGTACGGGGACCGGGGAGCTGTTTTTT
>TRBV9|TRBD1|TRBJ2-7|NA
CASSPSGGLPYEQYF
TGTGCCAGCAGCCCTTCAGGGGGTTTACCCTACGAGCAGTACTTC
>TRBV27|TRBD2|TRBJ2-7|NA
CASSLRLAGGRLDEQYF
TGTGCCAGCAGTCTCAGACTAGCGGGGGGGCGATTGGACGAGCAGTACTTC
>TRBV11-2|TRBD2|TRBJ2-7|NA
CASSLIAGGPGEQYF
TGTGCCAGCAGCTTAATAGCGGGAGGGCCGGGGGAGCAGTACTTC
>TRBV18|NA|TRBJ2-1|few
CASSPSLGAQGEQFF
TGTGCCAGCTCACCATCGCTAGGAGCCCAAGGTGAGCAGTTCTTC
>TRBV7-3|TRBD2|TRBJ2-1|once
CATRPSGRSNEQFF
TGTGCCACCCGGCCTAGCGGGAGATCCAATGAGCAGTTCTTC
>TRBV5-4|NA|TRBJ2-3|NA
CASSFTGSGTDTQYF
TGTGCCAGCAGCTTCACAGGGTCGGGCACAGATACGCAGTATTTT
>TRBV10-3|TRBD2|TRBJ2-3|NA
CATGERGVDTQYF
TGTGCCACGGGGGAGCGGGGGGTCGATACGCAGTATTTT
>TRBV25-1|NA|TRBJ2-1|NA
CASSETLAGWEDEQFF
TGTGCCAGCAGTGAAACTTTGGCGGGATGGGAGGATGAGCAGTTCTTC
>TRBV19|NA|TRBJ1-1|NA
CASSTQKTRMTNTEAFF
TGTGCCAGTAGTACACAAAAAACCAGGATGACGAACACTGAAGCTTTCTTT
>TRBV6-5|NA|TRBJ1-5|NA
CASRGRFNQPQHF
TGTGCCAGCCGGGGACGGTTCAATCAGCCCCAGCATTTT
>TRBV28|NA|TRBJ2-5|NA
CASNRAAQETQYF
TGTGCCAGCAATAGGGCAGCCCAAGAGACCCAGTACTTC
>TRBV15|TRBD2|TRBJ2-7|NA
CATSGTSGGVAYF
TGTGCCACCAGCGGGACTAGCGGGGGAGTTGCGTACTTC
>TRBV5-8|NA|TRBJ2-3|NA
CASSFKDTQYF
TGTGCCAGCAGCTTCAAAGATACGCAGTATTTT
>TRBV19|TRBD1|TRBJ2-2|NA
CASVWNGDRATTGELFF
TGTGCCAGCGTTTGGAACGGGGACAGGGCGACCACCGGGGAGCTGTTTTTT
>TRBV27|NA|TRBJ1-4|NA
CASSLERNEKLFF
TGTGCCAGCAGTTTGGAGCGTAATGAAAAACTGTTTTTT
>TRBV6-1|NA|TRBJ1-1|NA
CASSETRGISEAFF
TGTGCCAGCAGTGAAACCCGGGGTATCTCTGAAGCTTTCTTT
>TRBV15|NA|TRBJ2-4|NA
CATSRDDSKNIQYF
TGTGCCACCAGCAGAGATGACTCCAAAAACATTCAGTACTTC
>TRBV2|NA|TRBJ2-3|NA
CASSRDSDTQYF
TGTGCCAGCAGTAGGGACTCAGATACGCAGTATTTT
>TRBV28|NA|TRBJ1-2|NA
CASRLSTGIYTF
TGTGCCAGCAGATTATCGACAGGAATTTACACCTTC
>TRBV28|NA|TRBJ1-3|NA
CASSLSGTGNTIYF
TGTGCCAGCAGTTTATCAGGGACTGGAAACACCATATATTTT
>TRBV11-2|NA|TRBJ1-1|NA
CASSLVPVNTEAFF
TGTGCCAGCAGCTTAGTTCCGGTAAACACTGAAGCTTTCTTT
>TRBV28|TRBD1|TRBJ2-7|NA
CASSATGTGARGQYF
TGTGCCAGCAGCGCCACCGGGACAGGGGCCCGGGGGCAGTACTTC
>TRBV2|TRBD1|TRBJ1-5|NA
CASKLQGNQPQHF
TGTGCCAGCAAACTACAGGGGAATCAGCCCCAGCATTTT
>TRBV14|NA|TRBJ2-1|NA
CASSIRDGPNNEQFF
TGTGCCAGCAGCATCCGGGACGGACCGAACAATGAGCAGTTCTTC
>TRBV6-5|NA|TRBJ1-4|NA
CASSPRNEKLFF
TGTGCCAGCAGCCCCAGGAATGAAAAACTGTTTTTT
>TRBV7-2|TRBD2|TRBJ2-2|NA
CASSSTSGGASPGELFF
TGTGCCAGCAGCTCTACTAGCGGGGGGGCCTCACCCGGGGAGCTGTTTTTT
>TRBV30|NA|TRBJ1-2|once
CAWSSNYGYTF
TGTGCCTGGTCCTCTAACTATGGCTACACCTTC
>TRBV9|NA|TRBJ2-7|NA
CASSVATNYEQYF
TGTGCCAGCAGCGTAGCTACGAACTACGAGCAGTACTTC
>TRBV5-4|NA|TRBJ2-5|NA
CASSLLSGALMLETQYF
TGTGCCAGCAGCTTGCTTTCGGGAGCACTTATGTTGGAGACCCAGTACTTC
>TRBV30|TRBD2|TRBJ2-3|NA
CAQNRASGRRDTQYF
TGTGCTCAAAATCGGGCTAGCGGTCGCAGGGATACGCAGTATTTT
>TRBV9|NA|TRBJ2-5|NA
CASSVEPSPETQYF
TGTGCCAGCAGCGTAGAGCCCTCCCCAGAGACCCAGTACTTC
>TRBV6-5|TRBD1|TRBJ1-3|NA
CASRTGVGGNTIYF
TGTGCCAGCAGGACAGGGGTAGGGGGAAACACCATATATTTT